This section outlines one T cell receptor (beta chain) sequence together with its context. Its specific antigen is unknown. Base qualities were left out, and no much larger clone turns up one base away. TCR beta CDR3 regions were amplified from genomic DNA with the immunoSEQ assay, a bias-controlled multiplex PCR using V- and J-specific primers. In a second PCR step, a proprietary barcode and Illumina adapter sequences were attached to the CDR3 amplicons. CDR3 libraries were sequenced on an Illumina MiSeq instrument. In the original analysis: Export and quality control were handled in immunoSEQ Analyzer 3.0, while downstream analyses relied on R Bioconductor and Immunarch. Repertoire metrics were calculated using only productive rearrangements within the normalized downsampled data set. In the normalized cohort, a clonotype counted as pathologically expanded if the clonotype was larger than 5 templates. The Inverse Simpson Index served as the measure of repertoire diversity. The non-normalized data set was used for CMV-specificity analyses so that all clonotypes could be captured. The table was pulled from immuneACCESS by TCRdb, which kept in-frame rearrangements only. Such tables lose some clones; where checked, under half of the loss comes from unresolved V genes, and the rest has no known cause. That table supplies the V and J calls and clone size; D and trimming were determined from the DNA. A total of fewer than 9,500 clones appear in this sample, under 85% of them only once. 45% to 65% of the sample comes from the top ten.

The sample originates from a study of T cell clonotyping in hematopoietic cell transplantation (dated by TCRdb to about 2021). The study in broad terms: A total of 110 to 150 blood samples were collected in the study from 30 to 45 consecutive transplant recipients and their related donors. Recruitment of patients ran from 2015 to early 2017, and follow-up continued until late 2020 or until death. Samples from 5 patients were taken at acute graft-versus-host disease onset and compared with samples from patients who never developed GVHD.

Read against the paper, the sample's time point label means: recipient sample taken at acute GVHD onset. Blood from recipients was drawn roughly 28 days before transplant, then again at days 30, 100 and 180 after transplant. Nuclei Lysis Solution was used to extract genomic DNA from fresh or cryopreserved unfractionated peripheral blood mononuclear cells. General study outcomes and caveats: A decrease in recipient TCR diversity was observed after transplant, and a progressive increase in pathologically expanded clonotypes was seen from day 30 to day 180. Overlap with donor repertoires was found for only a small fraction of recipient repertoires, with over 97% found to appear de novo at the given depth. The sample size was limited, and CD4 and CD8 repertoire contributions could not be separated because cells were not sorted. Inverse Simpson Index values from donors and from recipients before transplant predicted broader TCR repertoire diversity after transplant.

Here the sequenced sample was PBMCs, taken at the time of graft-versus-host disease after allogeneic stem cell transplant. The sequence was collected from a male patient aged 55 to 69 who had an allogeneic stem cell transplant from an unrelated donor, so the T cells may come from the graft donor. Some clones in this sample may be carry-over from other donors' samples.

CDR3 protein: CASSQDGGGGNQPQHF. The nucleotides are TGCGCCAGCAGCCAAGACGGGGGAGGGGGCAATCAGCCCCAGCATTTT. This sequence uses TRBV4-3 and TRBJ1-5; the best D guess is TRBD1, with 5 bases matching. From the cysteine up to the phenylalanine, the CDR3 has a length of 16 residues. Here the CDR3 DNA is all that survives: 48 bases in frame from base 1. V is reduced by 0 bases and J by 2 bases, leaving a spacing of 11 bases between them. From a lookup of the germline V gene, CDR1 and CDR2 are LGHNA and YSLEER.